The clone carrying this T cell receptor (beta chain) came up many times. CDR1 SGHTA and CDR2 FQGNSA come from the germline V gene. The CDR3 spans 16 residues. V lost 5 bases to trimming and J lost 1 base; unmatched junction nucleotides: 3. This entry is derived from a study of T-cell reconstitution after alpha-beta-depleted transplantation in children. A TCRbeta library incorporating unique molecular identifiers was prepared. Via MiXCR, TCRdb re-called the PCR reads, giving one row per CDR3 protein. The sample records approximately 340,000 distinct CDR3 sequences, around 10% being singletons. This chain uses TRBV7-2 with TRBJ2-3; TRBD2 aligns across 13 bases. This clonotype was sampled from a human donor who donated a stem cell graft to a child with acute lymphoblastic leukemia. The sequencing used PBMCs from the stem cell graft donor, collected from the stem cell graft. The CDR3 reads CASSPGLAGGTDTQYF. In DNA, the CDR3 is TGTGCCAGCAGCCCCGGACTAGCGGGAGGCACAGATACGCAGTATTTT.